This T cell receptor (beta chain) was identified in a study of blood T cells in healthy people across ages. Only a few counts were recorded for this clonotype. Mismatch with germline at one junction end may stem from a read error. Alongside a J-beta primer mix, a sample-barcoded 5' primer served in a second PCR lasting roughly 7 to 11 cycles. Template switching added a 12-random-nucleotide identifier to every cDNA molecule. TCRdb re-analysed the 5' RACE reads in MiXCR, keeping a single row per CDR3 protein. Of 700,000 to 850,000 distinct CDR3 sequences listed, under 40% are singletons. This CDR3 spans 11 amino acids. The germline V gene has CDR1 MGHDK and CDR2 SYGVNS.

This TCR was recovered from a man aged 18 to 29 in good health. V usage is TRBV25-1 and J usage is TRBJ2-3; D ambiguous. Sequencing used blood. The CDR3 nucleotides read TGTGTCAGCAGTGACTTGGATACGCAGTATTTT. Translated, it gives CVSSDLDTQYF.